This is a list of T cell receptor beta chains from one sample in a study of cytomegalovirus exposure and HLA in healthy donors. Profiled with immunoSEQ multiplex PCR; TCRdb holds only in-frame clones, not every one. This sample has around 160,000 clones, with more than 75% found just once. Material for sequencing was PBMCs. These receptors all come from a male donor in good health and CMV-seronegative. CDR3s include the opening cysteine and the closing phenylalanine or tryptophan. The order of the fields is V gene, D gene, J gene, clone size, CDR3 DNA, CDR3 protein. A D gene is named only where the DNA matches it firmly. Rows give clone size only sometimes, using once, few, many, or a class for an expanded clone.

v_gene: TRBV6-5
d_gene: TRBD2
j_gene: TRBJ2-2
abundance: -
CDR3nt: TGTGCCAGCAGAGTCGGGAGGACCGGGGAGCTGTTTTTT
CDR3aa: CASRVGRTGELFF

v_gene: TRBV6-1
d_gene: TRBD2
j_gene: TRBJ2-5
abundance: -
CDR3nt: TGTGCCAGCGAAGCGGGAGGGGGGACCCAGTACTTC
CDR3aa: CASEAGGGTQYF

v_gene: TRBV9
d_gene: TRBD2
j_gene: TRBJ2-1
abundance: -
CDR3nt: TGTGCCAGCAGCCTCGCGGTAGCGGGAGTACCGAATGAGCAGTTCTTC
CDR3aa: CASSLAVAGVPNEQFF

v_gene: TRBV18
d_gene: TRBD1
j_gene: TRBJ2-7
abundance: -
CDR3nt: TGTGCCAGCTCACTACAGGGGGCGAGGACCTACGAGCAGTACTTC
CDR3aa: CASSLQGARTYEQYF

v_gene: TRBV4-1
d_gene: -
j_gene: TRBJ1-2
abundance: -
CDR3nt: TGCGCCAGCAGCCGGATCGGGGGGCGCGGAGATGGCTACACCTTC
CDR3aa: CASSRIGGRGDGYTF

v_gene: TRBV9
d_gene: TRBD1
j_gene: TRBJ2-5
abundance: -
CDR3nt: TGTGCCAGCAGCGTAGGCGGGACAGGGGGTCTAGAGACCCAGTACTTC
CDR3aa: CASSVGGTGGLETQYF

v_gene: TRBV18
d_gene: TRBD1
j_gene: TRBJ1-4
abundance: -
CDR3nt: TGTGCCAGCTCACCTAGGACAGGGTCGGATGAAAAACTGTTTTTT
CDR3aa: CASSPRTGSDEKLFF

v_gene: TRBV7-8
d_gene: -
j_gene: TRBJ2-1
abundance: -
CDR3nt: TGTGCCAGCAGCTTATCACATACAGGGTTCCTCACCTACAATGAGCAGTTCTTC
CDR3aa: CASSLSHTGFLTYNEQFF

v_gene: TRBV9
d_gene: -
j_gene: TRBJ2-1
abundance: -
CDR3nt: TGTGCCAGCAGCGGTATCGAGGGTGAGCAGTTCTTC
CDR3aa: CASSGIEGEQFF

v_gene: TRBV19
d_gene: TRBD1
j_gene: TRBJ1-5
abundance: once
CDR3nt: TGTGCCAGTAGGGGGGACAGGGCGCAGCCCCAGCATTTT
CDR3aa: CASRGDRAQPQHF

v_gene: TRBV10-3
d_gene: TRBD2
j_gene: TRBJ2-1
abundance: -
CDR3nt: TGTGCCACAGGAAGCGGGAGATTGTTCAATGAGCAGTTCTTC
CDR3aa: CATGSGRLFNEQFF

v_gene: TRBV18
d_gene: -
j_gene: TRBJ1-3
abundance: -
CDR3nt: TGTGCCAGCTCACCGCCAGGGGAAGGAAACACCATATATTTT
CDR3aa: CASSPPGEGNTIYF

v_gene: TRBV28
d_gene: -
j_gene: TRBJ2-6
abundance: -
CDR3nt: TGTGCCAGCAAACCAGGGGTAGGGGCCAACGTCCTGACTTTC
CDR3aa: CASKPGVGANVLTF

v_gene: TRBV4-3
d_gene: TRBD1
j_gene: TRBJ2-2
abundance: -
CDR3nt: TGCGCCAGCAGCCAACGGACAGGGTTGCCCGGGGAGCTGTTTTTT
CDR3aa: CASSQRTGLPGELFF

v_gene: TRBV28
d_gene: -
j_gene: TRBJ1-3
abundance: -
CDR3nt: TGTGCCAGCAGTTTAATCGGGAGCTCTGGAAACACCATATATTTT
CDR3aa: CASSLIGSSGNTIYF